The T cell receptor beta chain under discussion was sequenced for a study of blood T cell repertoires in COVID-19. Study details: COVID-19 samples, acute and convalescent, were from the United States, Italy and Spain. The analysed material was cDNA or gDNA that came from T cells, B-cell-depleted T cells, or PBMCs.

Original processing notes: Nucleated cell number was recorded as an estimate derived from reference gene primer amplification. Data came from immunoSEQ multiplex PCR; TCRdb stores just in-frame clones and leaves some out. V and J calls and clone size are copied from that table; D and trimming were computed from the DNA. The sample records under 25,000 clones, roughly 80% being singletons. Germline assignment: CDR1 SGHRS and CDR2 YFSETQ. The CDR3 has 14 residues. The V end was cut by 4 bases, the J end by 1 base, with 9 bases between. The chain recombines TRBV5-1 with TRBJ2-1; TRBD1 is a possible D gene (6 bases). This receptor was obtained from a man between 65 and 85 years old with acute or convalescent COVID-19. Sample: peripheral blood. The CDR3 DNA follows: TGCGCCAGCAGCCCCAGGGGTTCCTACAATGAGCAGTTCTTC. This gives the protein CASSPRGSYNEQFF.